This is a list of T cell receptor beta chains from one sample in a study of tumor-infiltrating lymphocytes in primary liver carcinoma. In TCRdb, the multiplex PCR reads were re-called with MiXCR into one record per CDR3 protein. The data hold roughly 100,000 distinct CDR3 sequences, with under 70% observed a single time. Sequenced material: liver tumor tissue from sampling region 2. The receptor set was obtained from a woman aged 60-75 years with primary liver carcinoma and hepatitis B virus infection. The CDR3 runs from the conserved cysteine through the conserved F or W. D genes are given only for firm matches. Size values are once, few and many counts, or a class for expanded clones, and some rows have none.

D gene: TRBD1; V gene: TRBV19; J gene: TRBJ1-1; clone size: -; CDR3 protein: CASSHWGQGTTEAFF; CDR3 DNA: TGTGCCAGTAGTCATTGGGGACAGGGGACCACTGAAGCTTTCTTT
D gene: -; V gene: TRBV6-1; J gene: TRBJ1-5; clone size: -; CDR3 protein: CASREFGGLGNQPQHF; CDR3 DNA: TGTGCCAGCAGAGAGTTTGGGGGACTAGGCAATCAGCCCCAGCATTTT
D gene: TRBD2; V gene: TRBV11-3; J gene: TRBJ2-3; clone size: -; CDR3 protein: CASSFRTSIDIQYF; CDR3 DNA: TGTGCCAGCAGCTTTCGGACTAGCATAGATATACAGTATTTT
D gene: -; V gene: TRBV20-1; J gene: TRBJ2-3; clone size: -; CDR3 protein: CSANADWGSPDTRYF; CDR3 DNA: TGCAGTGCCAACGCGGACTGGGGGAGCCCAGATACGCGGTATTTT
D gene: -; V gene: TRBV6-5; J gene: TRBJ1-2; clone size: -; CDR3 protein: CAGTQGPPNYGYTF; CDR3 DNA: TGTGCCGGCACACAGGGTCCACCAAACTATGGCTACACCTTC
D gene: -; V gene: TRBV12-3/TRBV12-4; J gene: TRBJ2-5; clone size: many; CDR3 protein: CASTPGGTQYF; CDR3 DNA: TGTGCCAGCACCCCCGGCGGGACCCAGTACTTC
D gene: -; V gene: TRBV11-2; J gene: TRBJ2-1; clone size: once; CDR3 protein: CASSLGLVARWPNKQFF; CDR3 DNA: TGTGCCAGCAGCTTAGGTCTGGTAGCGAGATGGCCGAATAAGCAGTTCTTC
D gene: -; V gene: TRBV30; J gene: TRBJ2-5; clone size: -; CDR3 protein: CAWSVGGRPTQYF; CDR3 DNA: TGTGCCTGGAGTGTAGGTGGGAGGCCGACCCAGTACTTC
D gene: TRBD2; V gene: TRBV6-5; J gene: TRBJ2-1; clone size: many; CDR3 protein: CASSTDLAGGGNEQFF; CDR3 DNA: TGTGCCAGCAGTACCGACCTAGCGGGAGGTGGGAATGAGCAGTTCTTC
D gene: -; V gene: TRBV4-1; J gene: TRBJ2-6; clone size: -; CDR3 protein: CASSHDLRISGANVLTF; CDR3 DNA: TGCGCCAGCAGCCATGATCTGAGAATCTCTGGGGCCAACGTCCTGACTTTC
D gene: -; V gene: TRBV11-2; J gene: TRBJ2-3; clone size: once; CDR3 protein: CASSMGPAEVSDTQYF; CDR3 DNA: TGTGCCAGCAGCATGGGACCAGCGGAAGTGTCAGATACGCAGTATTTT
D gene: -; V gene: TRBV11-2; J gene: TRBJ2-3; clone size: -; CDR3 protein: CASSPTIADRSTDTQYF; CDR3 DNA: TGTGCCAGTAGCCCAACAATAGCGGACCGTAGCACAGATACGCAGTATTTT
D gene: TRBD2; V gene: TRBV20-1; J gene: TRBJ2-7; clone size: -; CDR3 protein: CSASKGRAVGEQYF; CDR3 DNA: TGCAGTGCTAGTAAAGGGAGGGCCGTGGGCGAGCAGTACTTC
D gene: -; V gene: TRBV6-1; J gene: TRBJ2-3; clone size: -; CDR3 protein: CVSSVSGDGGTQYF; CDR3 DNA: TGTGTCAGCAGTGTTTCAGGGGATGGAGGGACGCAGTATTTT
D gene: TRBD2; V gene: TRBV20-1; J gene: TRBJ2-1; clone size: -; CDR3 protein: CSAHGRWDEQFF; CDR3 DNA: TGCAGTGCGCACGGGAGGTGGGATGAGCAGTTCTTC
D gene: -; V gene: TRBV6-1; J gene: TRBJ1-5; clone size: -; CDR3 protein: CASSERGHSSNQHQHF; CDR3 DNA: TGTGCCAGCAGTGAACGTGGACATTCTAGCAATCAGCACCAGCATTTT
D gene: TRBD2; V gene: TRBV6-2/TRBV6-3; J gene: TRBJ2-7; clone size: few; CDR3 protein: CASIKTSGRSYEQYF; CDR3 DNA: TGTGCCAGCATCAAGACTAGCGGGAGGTCATACGAGCAGTACTTC
D gene: -; V gene: TRBV11-2; J gene: TRBJ2-1; clone size: -; CDR3 protein: CASSLEATSNEQFF; CDR3 DNA: TGTGCCAGCAGCTTAGAGGCTACATCCAATGAGCAGTTCTTC
D gene: -; V gene: TRBV7-8; J gene: TRBJ2-3; clone size: once; CDR3 protein: CASSPRDFRSSRTDKQYF; CDR3 DNA: TGTGCCAGCAGCCCTCGGGACTTCCGTAGCTCACGCACAGATAAGCAGTATTTT
D gene: TRBD2; V gene: TRBV11-3; J gene: TRBJ2-1; clone size: -; CDR3 protein: CAGSLGQVGRVGYNEQFF; CDR3 DNA: TGTGCCGGCAGCTTAGGTCAAGTCGGGAGGGTCGGCTACAATGAGCAGTTCTTC
D gene: -; V gene: TRBV11-2; J gene: TRBJ2-7; clone size: -; CDR3 protein: CANSLGWAEQYF; CDR3 DNA: TGTGCCAACAGCTTGGGATGGGCTGAGCAATACTTC
D gene: -; V gene: TRBV14; J gene: TRBJ1-1; clone size: many; CDR3 protein: CASSPLGGYTEAFF; CDR3 DNA: TGTGCCAGCAGCCCCTTAGGGGGGTACACTGAAGCTTTCTTT
D gene: -; V gene: TRBV2; J gene: TRBJ2-6; clone size: -; CDR3 protein: CASSEAVGGPTSGANVLTF; CDR3 DNA: TGTGCCAGCAGTGAAGCGGTCGGGGGCCCTACCTCTGGGGCCAACGTCCTGACTTTC
D gene: TRBD2; V gene: TRBV6-1; J gene: TRBJ2-1; clone size: -; CDR3 protein: CANRKGLAGMGEQFF; CDR3 DNA: TGTGCCAACAGGAAGGGACTAGCGGGAATGGGGGAGCAGTTCTTC
D gene: -; V gene: TRBV30; J gene: TRBJ2-4; clone size: -; CDR3 protein: CAWSVPSLWEENIHYF; CDR3 DNA: TGTGCATGGAGTGTACCTTCCTTGTGGGAGGAAAACATTCATTACTTC
D gene: -; V gene: TRBV14; J gene: TRBJ2-2; clone size: -; CDR3 protein: CASSQDHQANTRELFF; CDR3 DNA: TGTGCCAGCAGCCAAGATCACCAAGCGAACACCCGGGAGCTCTTTTTT
D gene: TRBD2; V gene: TRBV28; J gene: TRBJ2-7; clone size: -; CDR3 protein: CSSSFGGSSPYEQYF; CDR3 DNA: TGTTCCAGCAGTTTCGGGGGGTCAAGCCCCTACGAGCAGTACTTC
D gene: -; V gene: TRBV29-1; J gene: TRBJ1-1; clone size: many; CDR3 protein: CSVGPGSSLRGNTEAFF; CDR3 DNA: TGCAGCGTTGGGCCGGGCAGTAGCTTAAGAGGGAACACTGAAGCTTTCTTT
D gene: -; V gene: TRBV30; J gene: TRBJ1-5; clone size: many; CDR3 protein: CAWSRGARGNQPQHF; CDR3 DNA: TGTGCCTGGAGTAGGGGGGCGCGGGGCAATCAGCCCCAGCATTTT
D gene: -; V gene: TRBV6-2/TRBV6-3; J gene: TRBJ2-1; clone size: -; CDR3 protein: CPSSTEGGRPHEQFF; CDR3 DNA: TGTCCCAGCAGTACAGAGGGGGGAAGACCCCATGAGCAGTTCTTC
D gene: -; V gene: TRBV2; J gene: TRBJ2-1; clone size: -; CDR3 protein: CAGSRDTAYNEQFF; CDR3 DNA: TGTGCCGGGTCCCGGGACACCGCTTACAATGAGCAGTTCTTC
D gene: -; V gene: TRBV10-1; J gene: TRBJ2-1; clone size: -; CDR3 protein: CASSELTRWYNEQFF; CDR3 DNA: TGCGCCAGCAGTGAGTTGACTAGGTGGTACAATGAGCAGTTCTTC
D gene: -; V gene: TRBV12-3/TRBV12-4; J gene: TRBJ1-1; clone size: -; CDR3 protein: CANSAPGGGLTEAFF; CDR3 DNA: TGCGCCAACAGTGCACCTGGGGGGGGTCTCACTGAAGCTTTCTTT
D gene: TRBD1; V gene: TRBV6-6; J gene: TRBJ1-1; clone size: many; CDR3 protein: CASTRGQTNTEAFF; CDR3 DNA: TGTGCCAGCACCAGGGGACAGACGAACACTGAAGCTTTCTTT
D gene: -; V gene: TRBV11-2; J gene: TRBJ2-2; clone size: -; CDR3 protein: CASRDGTGELFF; CDR3 DNA: TGTGCCAGCAGGGACGGAACCGGGGAGCTGTTTTTT
D gene: TRBD1; V gene: TRBV9; J gene: TRBJ1-2; clone size: -; CDR3 protein: CASSADRVSYGYTF; CDR3 DNA: TGTGCCAGCAGCGCGGACAGGGTCTCCTATGGCTACACCTTC
D gene: -; V gene: TRBV11-2; J gene: TRBJ2-1; clone size: -; CDR3 protein: CTSSLDLTGGGDGQFF; CDR3 DNA: TGTACCAGCAGCTTAGACCTGACGGGTGGGGGCGATGGGCAGTTCTTC
D gene: -; V gene: TRBV11-2; J gene: TRBJ2-5; clone size: -; CDR3 protein: CASGPGSQETQYF; CDR3 DNA: TGTGCCAGCGGCCCGGGCAGTCAAGAGACCCAGTATTTC
D gene: -; V gene: TRBV5-1; J gene: TRBJ2-1; clone size: -; CDR3 protein: CASSLFPMGGSSYNEQFF; CDR3 DNA: TGCGCCAGCAGCTTGTTTCCGATGGGCGGAAGCTCCTACAATGAGCAGTTCTTC
D gene: TRBD1; V gene: TRBV11-2; J gene: TRBJ2-7; clone size: -; CDR3 protein: CSSTPDRGLRQYF; CDR3 DNA: TGTTCCAGCACTCCGGACAGGGGGCTGCGGCAGTATTTC
D gene: -; V gene: TRBV28; J gene: TRBJ2-1; clone size: -; CDR3 protein: CASSTTRGVNEQFF; CDR3 DNA: TGTGCCAGCAGTACAACTAGGGGCGTAAATGAGCAGTTCTTC
D gene: -; V gene: TRBV18; J gene: TRBJ2-5; clone size: -; CDR3 protein: CASSPSSARETQYF; CDR3 DNA: TGTGCCAGCTCACCATCTAGCGCGAGAGAGACCCAGTACTTC
D gene: -; V gene: TRBV6-5; J gene: TRBJ1-5; clone size: -; CDR3 protein: CASRRTWESNQRQHF; CDR3 DNA: TGTGCCAGCCGACGAACGTGGGAGAGCAATCAACGCCAGCATTTT
D gene: TRBD2; V gene: TRBV20-1; J gene: TRBJ2-1; clone size: many; CDR3 protein: CSARSGRARNEQFF; CDR3 DNA: TGCAGTGCTAGGTCCGGGAGGGCCAGGAATGAGCAGTTCTTC
D gene: -; V gene: TRBV19; J gene: TRBJ1-2; clone size: -; CDR3 protein: CASSRATGLAGSYGYTF; CDR3 DNA: TGTGCCAGTAGTCGCGCGACAGGATTGGCAGGGAGCTATGGCTACACCTTC
D gene: -; V gene: TRBV7-8; J gene: TRBJ2-1; clone size: -; CDR3 protein: CASSPGILSFYNEQFF; CDR3 DNA: TGTGCCAGCAGCCCCGGGATATTATCCTTTTACAATGAGCAGTTCTTC
D gene: -; V gene: TRBV5-5; J gene: TRBJ2-7; clone size: many; CDR3 protein: CASSLGPGYEQYF; CDR3 DNA: TGTGCCAGCAGCTTGGGACCGGGCTACGAGCAGTACTTC
D gene: TRBD2; V gene: TRBV30; J gene: TRBJ2-1; clone size: many; CDR3 protein: CAWAPGGRAEQFF; CDR3 DNA: TGTGCCTGGGCTCCCGGGGGGAGGGCTGAGCAGTTCTTC
D gene: TRBD2; V gene: TRBV5-1; J gene: TRBJ2-1; clone size: -; CDR3 protein: CASSLRASGSASSYNEQFF; CDR3 DNA: TGCGCCAGCAGCTTGAGGGCTAGCGGGAGCGCTAGCTCCTACAATGAGCAGTTCTTC
D gene: TRBD2; V gene: TRBV6-2/TRBV6-3; J gene: TRBJ2-1; clone size: many; CDR3 protein: CASRTLAYSSYNEQFF; CDR3 DNA: TGTGCCAGCAGAACACTAGCGTACAGCTCCTACAATGAGCAGTTCTTC
D gene: TRBD2; V gene: TRBV4-2; J gene: TRBJ2-7; clone size: -; CDR3 protein: CASSLGLAGSYEQYF; CDR3 DNA: TGTGCCAGCAGCCTTGGACTAGCGGGATCCTACGAGCAGTACTTT
D gene: -; V gene: TRBV11-2; J gene: TRBJ1-6; clone size: -; CDR3 protein: CANSFVTSSPLHF; CDR3 DNA: TGTGCCAACAGCTTTGTAACGAGTTCACCCCTCCACTTT